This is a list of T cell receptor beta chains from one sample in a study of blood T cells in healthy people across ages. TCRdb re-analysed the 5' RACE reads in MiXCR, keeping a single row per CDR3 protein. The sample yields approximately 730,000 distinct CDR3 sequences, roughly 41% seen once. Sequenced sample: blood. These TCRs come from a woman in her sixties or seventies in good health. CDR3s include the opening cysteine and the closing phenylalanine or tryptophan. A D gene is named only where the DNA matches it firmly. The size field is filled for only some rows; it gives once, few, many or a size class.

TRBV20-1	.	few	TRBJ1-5	TGCAGTGCTAGAGAAACAGGCGGGGATCAGCCCCAGCATTTT	CSARETGGDQPQHF
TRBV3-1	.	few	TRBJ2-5	TGTGCCAGCAGCCAGGGGGGCGTGGAGACCCAGTACTTC	CASSQGGVETQYF
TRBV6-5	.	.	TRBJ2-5	TGTGCCAGCAGTTACCAGAGCGGGCGTCGAGAGACCCAGTACTTC	CASSYQSGRRETQYF
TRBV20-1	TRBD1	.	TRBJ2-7	TGCAGTGCAGAAACCGGGACAGGGGCCTACGAGCAGTACTTC	CSAETGTGAYEQYF
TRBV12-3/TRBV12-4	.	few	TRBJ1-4	TGTGCCAGCAGTCCGAGGTACCAAGGGGGAAAACTGTTTTTT	CASSPRYQGGKLFF
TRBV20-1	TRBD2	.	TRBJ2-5	TGCAGTGCTAGAGAGTCTAGCGGGCACCAAGAGACCCAGTACTTC	CSARESSGHQETQYF
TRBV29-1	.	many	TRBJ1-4	TGCAGCGGGACGGACAGTGCAACTAATGAAAAACTGTTTTTT	CSGTDSATNEKLFF
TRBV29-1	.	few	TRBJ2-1	TGCAGCGTTGATGGTTGGGGGGGCCTCGATGAGCAGTTCTTC	CSVDGWGGLDEQFF
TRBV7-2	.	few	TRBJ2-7	TGTGCCAGCAGCTTAGATTCCGGACTATACTACGAGCAGTACTTC	CASSLDSGLYYEQYF
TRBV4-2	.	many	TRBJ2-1	TGTGCCAGCAGCCAAAGGGGGGGAGATGAGCAGTTCTTC	CASSQRGGDEQFF
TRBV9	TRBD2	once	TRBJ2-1	TGTGCCAGCAGCCCCCGTACGAGCGGGGGGGGTATTGAGCAGTTCTTC	CASSPRTSGGGIEQFF
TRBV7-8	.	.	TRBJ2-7	TGTGCCAGCAGCCTGGGACATTTCTACGAGCAGTACTTC	CASSLGHFYEQYF
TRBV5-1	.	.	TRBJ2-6	TGCGCCAGCAGCTTGGAGCGGGTCAACTCTGGGGCCAACGTCCTGACTTTC	CASSLERVNSGANVLTF
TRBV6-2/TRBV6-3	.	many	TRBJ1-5	TGTGCCAGCAGCCGTGAAGGAGGGACCAATCAGCCCCAGCATTTT	CASSREGGTNQPQHF
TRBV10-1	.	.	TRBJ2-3	TGCGCCAGCAGTGAGTCGGGGGCGGGGTACACAGATACGCAGTATTTT	CASSESGAGYTDTQYF
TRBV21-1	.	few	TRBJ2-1	TGTGCCAGCAGCGGCCGGGACGGGAGCTCCTACAATGAGCAGTTCTTC	CASSGRDGSSYNEQFF
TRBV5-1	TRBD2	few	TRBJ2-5	TGCGCCAGCGGACTAGCGGGGGGGGATGAGACCCAGTACTTC	CASGLAGGDETQYF
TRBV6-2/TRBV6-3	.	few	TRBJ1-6	TGTGCCATCAGCTCCTATAATTCACCCCTCCACTTT	CAISSYNSPLHF
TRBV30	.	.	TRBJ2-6	TGTGCCCGGTTAACCCTGGGACGGATGAGCTCTGGGGCCAACGTCCTGACTTTC	CARLTLGRMSSGANVLTF
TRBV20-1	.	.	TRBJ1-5	TGCAGTGCTAGAGACGAGAGGGGAGCGGGGAATCAGCCCCAGCATTTT	CSARDERGAGNQPQHF
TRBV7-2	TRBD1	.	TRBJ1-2	TGTGCCAGCAGCTTCTCCGGGACAGGGGTGACGGGAGACTATGGCTACACCTTC	CASSFSGTGVTGDYGYTF
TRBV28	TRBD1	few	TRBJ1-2	TGTGCCAGCAGTTTCCTTACTTCGAGGGGGCGCGGCTACACCTTC	CASSFLTSRGRGYTF
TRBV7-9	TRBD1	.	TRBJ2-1	TGTGCCAGCAGCTTGGCGGGACAGGGGGCTGGCAATGAGCAGTTCTTC	CASSLAGQGAGNEQFF
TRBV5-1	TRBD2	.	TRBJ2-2	TGCGCCAGCAGCTTGTTACTAGCGGTTACCACCGGGGAGCTGTTTTTT	CASSLLLAVTTGELFF
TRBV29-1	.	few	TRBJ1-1	TGCAGCGTTGCAAACATGAGCACTGAAGCTTTCTTT	CSVANMSTEAFF
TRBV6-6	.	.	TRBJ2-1	TGTGCCAGCAGTTTGAAGGATAATGAGCAGTTCTTC	CASSLKDNEQFF
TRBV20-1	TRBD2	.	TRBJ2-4	TGCAGTGCTACCCTAGCGGGAGGTGGGAACATTCAGTACTTC	CSATLAGGGNIQYF
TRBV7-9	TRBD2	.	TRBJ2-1	TGTGCCAGCAGCCCCCTTCTAGCGGGGGCTACAAGGAAGCAGTTCTTC	CASSPLLAGATRKQFF
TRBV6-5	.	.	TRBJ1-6	TGTGCCAGCAGTTACCATAATTCACCCCTCCACTTT	CASSYHNSPLHF
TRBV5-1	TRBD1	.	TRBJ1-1	TGCGCCAGCAGCCCGGTGTTGGTGTTAAGACAGGGGCAGAACACTGAAGCTTTCTTT	CASSPVLVLRQGQNTEAFF
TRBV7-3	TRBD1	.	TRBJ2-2	TGTGCCAGCAGCCGGACAGGGGGCATGTCCGGGGAGCTGTTTTTT	CASSRTGGMSGELFF
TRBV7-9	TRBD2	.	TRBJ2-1	TGTGCCGGCAGCTTAGGGGCTAGCGGGAAGGGTAACAATGAGCAGTTCTTC	CAGSLGASGKGNNEQFF
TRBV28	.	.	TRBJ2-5	TGTGCCAGCAGCGAGTTTAACAGGGTTCTAGAGACCCAGTACTTC	CASSEFNRVLETQYF
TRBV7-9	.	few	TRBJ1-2	TGTGCCAGCAGCTTACGTCCAGGGACGGGTGGCTACACCTTC	CASSLRPGTGGYTF
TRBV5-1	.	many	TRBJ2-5	TGCGCCAGCAGCTTGTCTTCCAGATCCCAAGAGACCCAGTACTTC	CASSLSSRSQETQYF
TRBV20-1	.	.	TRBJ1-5	TGCAGTGCCACGAAGGGTTATAGCAATCAGCCCCAGCATTTT	CSATKGYSNQPQHF
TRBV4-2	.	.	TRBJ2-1	TGTGCCAGCAGCCAGTTTGAGAGACTATACAATGAGCAGTTCTTC	CASSQFERLYNEQFF
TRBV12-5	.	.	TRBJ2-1	TGTGCTAGTGGTTTGGTACAAACGGGGAGGAATGAGCAGTTCTTC	CASGLVQTGRNEQFF
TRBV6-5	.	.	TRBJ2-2	TGTGCCAGCAGTTACAAGGGCGGGACGAACACCGGGGAGCTGTTTTTT	CASSYKGGTNTGELFF
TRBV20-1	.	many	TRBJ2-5	TGCAGTGCTAGTTTTGGAGAGACCCAGTACTTC	CSASFGETQYF
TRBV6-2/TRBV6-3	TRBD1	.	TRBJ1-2	TGTGCCAGCAACGATCCGGGGACAGCAGCTAGCTATGGCTACACCTTC	CASNDPGTAASYGYTF
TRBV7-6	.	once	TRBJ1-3	TGTGCCAGCAGCTTAGCAGACAGTCGAAACACCATATATTTT	CASSLADSRNTIYF
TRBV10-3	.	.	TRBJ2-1	TGTGCCATCAGTGGCCAGGATGAGCAGTTCTTC	CAISGQDEQFF
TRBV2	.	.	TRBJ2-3	TGTGCCAGCAGGGACCCGGGAAAGTCAGATACGCAGTATTTT	CASRDPGKSDTQYF
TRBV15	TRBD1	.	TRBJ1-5	TGTGCCACCGGGTTACCCTGGACAGGAAGGGGGAATCAGCCCCAGCATTTT	CATGLPWTGRGNQPQHF
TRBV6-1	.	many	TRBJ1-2	TGTGCCAGCAACCCGGATACATCTGGCTATGGCTACACCTTC	CASNPDTSGYGYTF
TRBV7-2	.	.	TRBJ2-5	TGTGCCAGCACGAGAGTCGAGACCCAGTACTTC	CASTRVETQYF